The 30 T cell receptor beta chains presented below share a single source sample, sequenced in a study of tumor-infiltrating lymphocytes in localized non-small cell lung cancer. Sequencing was performed with immunoSEQ multiplex PCR; in TCRdb, only in-frame clones are kept and a portion is missing. The sample lists about 9,600 clones, about 75% occurring once. Sequencing input: uninvolved lung tissue not adjacent to the tumor. The source is a human donor with non-small cell lung cancer.

The V and J genes are TRBV27 and TRBJ2-7; 8 nucleotides line up with TRBD2. V dropped 2 bases and J dropped 4; count of bases not matched to a gene: 10. Germline values: CDR1 MNHEY, CDR2 SMNVEV (reference sequence). The CDR3 runs to 16 residues. CDR3 residues: CASSLIRTSFGYEQYF. The CDR3 DNA reads as TGTGCCAGCAGTTTAATTAGGACTAGCTTTGGGTACGAGCAGTACTTC.

This clone was seen more than once but under ten times. The CDR3 coding sequence is TGTGCCAGCAGCTTGGACGGGGCCGCTTATGGCTACACCTTC. Amino acid sequence: CASSLDGAAYGYTF. V usage is TRBV5-6 and J usage is TRBJ1-2, with D maybe TRBD1 (5 bases). This CDR3 region has 14 residues. From germline, CDR1 is SGHDT and CDR2 YYEEEE. Deletions cut 0 bases from V and 5 bases from J, with 11 bases between.

DNA for the CDR3: TGCGCCAGCAGCCAAGTGGGTGCGGGTGGGGGAGAGACCCAGTACTTC. Its translation: CASSQVGAGGGETQYF. The V call is TRBV4-3, the J call TRBJ2-5, with D perhaps assigned TRBD1 or TRBD2 (5 bases each). Germline CDR1 and CDR2: LGHNA and YSLEER. The CDR3 loop spans 16 amino acids. V was clipped by 1 base and J by 4 bases, with 16 bases between them.

The gene calls are TRBV7-3 and TRBJ2-1; 8 bases line up with TRBD2. Germline V gives CDR1 SGHTA, CDR2 FQGTGA. With 7 bases clipped from V and 4 bases from J, the junction kept 15 bases outside the gene matches. The CDR3 has 17 amino acids. DNA of the CDR3: TGTGCCAGCATGCTAGGGGGGACTAGTAGACGGTACAATGAGCAGTTCTTC. It yields the protein CASMLGGTSRRYNEQFF.

The chain links TRBV5-4 to TRBJ1-2; 9 bases agree with TRBD1. The germline V gene encodes CDR1 SGHNT and CDR2 YYREEE (reference sequence). CDR3 size: 14 residues. V was clipped by 2 bases and J by 7 bases; unmatched bases: 6. CDR3 region: CASSFPGQGSGYTF. In DNA form, the CDR3 reads TGTGCCAGCAGCTTCCCGGGACAGGGTAGTGGCTACACCTTC. Complete variable domain (other parts from reference TRBV5-4 and TRBJ1-2): ETGVTQSPTHLIKTRGQQVTLRCSSQSGHNTVSWYQQALGQGPQFIFQYYREEENGRGNFPPRFSGLQFPNYSSELNVNALELDDSALYLCASSFPGQGSGYTFGSGTRLTVV.

The chain carries TRBV5-6 and TRBJ1-1, with 7 bases aligning to TRBD1. The V gene's germline CDR1 is SGHDT and CDR2 YYEEEE. The CDR3 covers 16 residues. Trimming took 2 bases from V and 1 from J; bases not matched to a gene: 8. CDR3 loop: CASSFATRQGNTEAFF. DNA of the CDR3: TGTGCCAGCAGCTTCGCCACGAGACAGGGGAACACTGAAGCTTTCTTT.

This rearrangement joins TRBV6-5 to TRBJ2-7; the D is unclear. Germline V CDR1 and CDR2: MNHEY, SVGAGI. CDR3 size: 12 residues. V was clipped by 5 bases and J by 2 bases, with 7 bases between them. Here the CDR3 DNA reads TGTGCCAGCAGTCGCAGACCCTACGAGCAGTACTTC. Translating it yields CASSRRPYEQYF.

V gene TRBV6-5 combines with J gene TRBJ2-7; unclear D gene. V was shortened by 4 bases and J by 5 bases, with 9 bases between the two germline ends. The CDR3 sequence is 12 residues long. The germline V gene encodes CDR1 MNHEY and CDR2 SVGAGI. The CDR3 bases are TGTGCCAGCAGTTTTGGGAACCACGAGCAGTACTTC. This gives the protein CASSFGNHEQYF.

This chain connects TRBV27 to TRBJ2-4; weak D call: TRBD1 (5 bases). Per the germline V gene, CDR1 is MNHEY and CDR2 is SMNVEV (reference sequence). V was cut by 4 bases and J by 10 bases, with 11 bases left in between. The CDR3 spans 12 residues. The CDR3 loop is CASSSTDRIQYF. The CDR3 DNA reads TGTGCCAGCAGTTCGACCGACAGAATTCAGTACTTC.

The genes are TRBV5-1 and TRBJ1-2; D unresolved. Germline values: CDR1 SGHRS, CDR2 YFSETQ. The CDR3 extends over 15 amino acids. The V end lost 4 bases, the J end lost 1 base, and 14 bases lay between the germline ends. For the CDR3, the DNA is TGCGCCAGCAGCCAGGCCGCCTCCTTTAACTATGGCTACACCTTC. Translating gives CASSQAASFNYGYTF.

The chain couples TRBV30 to TRBJ1-1; the match to TRBD1 covers 7 bases. The J segment lost 1 base and the V segment lost 5 bases, leaving 7 bases of the junction unmatched. Germline V gene data show CDR1 as GTSNPN and CDR2 as SVGIG (reference sequence). The CDR3 length is 14 residues. Here the CDR3 reads CAWARDSSNTEAFF. For the CDR3, the DNA is TGTGCCTGGGCCCGGGACAGTTCGAACACTGAAGCTTTCTTT. Using reference TRBV30 and TRBJ1-1 for the parts outside the CDR3, the full variable domain is SQTIHQWPATLVQPVGSPLSLECTVEGTSNPNLYWYRQAAGRGLQLLFYSVGIGQISSEVPQNLSASRPQDRQFILSSKKLLLSDSGFYLCAWARDSSNTEAFFGQGTRLTVV.

This clone was seen just once. The chain carries TRBV30 and TRBJ1-1; D possibly corresponds to TRBD1 (5 bases). The V end was cut by 2 bases, the J end by 5 bases, with 21 bases between. Per the germline V gene, CDR1 is GTSNPN and CDR2 is SVGIG (reference sequence). This CDR3 region has 16 residues. The CDR3 DNA reads TGTGCCTGGAGTTCACGGGACTCCCGCCCGGATACTGAAGCTTTCTTT. Its translation: CAWSSRDSRPDTEAFF.

The chain couples TRBV6-5 to TRBJ2-7; TRBD2 matches 7 bases. The V gene end was trimmed by 5 bases and the J gene end by 2 bases; junction bases not matched to a gene: 9. Germline CDR1 MNHEY, CDR2 SVGAGI. The CDR3 contains 15 residues. The CDR3 spells CASSRFGEGPYEQYF. Here the CDR3 DNA reads TGTGCCAGCAGTCGCTTTGGGGAGGGCCCCTACGAGCAGTACTTC.

The rearrangement uses TRBV4-3 and TRBJ1-5, with D unresolved. This CDR3 region has 15 residues. Trimming stripped 0 bases from V and 5 bases from J, with 11 bases between. CDR1 is LGHNA, CDR2 YSLEER, per germline. The CDR3: CASSQDPGRDQPQHF. DNA of the CDR3: TGCGCCAGCAGCCAAGATCCGGGTCGGGATCAGCCCCAGCATTTT.

This clone is labeled large. The J gene is TRBJ2-7, the V gene TRBV7-9; D is unresolved. V was cut by 2 bases and J by 1 base, with 9 bases left in between. Germline CDR1 reads SEHNR; CDR2 reads FQNEAQ (reference sequence). The CDR3 covers 14 residues. CDR3 in DNA: TGTGCCAGCAGCTTACTAGGGCAGTCCTACGAGCAGTACTTC. It yields the protein CASSLLGQSYEQYF.

This rearrangement joins TRBV28 to TRBJ1-2, with 9 bases aligning to TRBD1. V lost 5 bases and J lost 10; bases outside the gene matches: 8. The CDR3 has 13 amino acids. Germline V gene lookup returns CDR1 MDHEN and CDR2 SYDVKM. CDR3: CASSTGGPRPYTF. CDR3 in DNA: TGTGCCAGCAGTACAGGGGGCCCGAGGCCCTACACCTTC.

The V and J genes are TRBV11-3 and TRBJ1-2, with 9 nucleotides matching TRBD1. Germline CDR1 is SGHNT and CDR2 is YENEEA. Losses at the gene ends were 0 bases for V and 1 base for J; bases not matched to a gene: 9. The CDR3 spans 18 residues. The CDR3 coding sequence is TGTGCCAGCAGCTTAGACCTGCTATCGGGACAGGGTAACTATGGCTACACCTTC. Residues: CASSLDLLSGQGNYGYTF.

The gene calls are TRBV6-5 and TRBJ1-4, with a possible D match to TRBD1 (5 bases). This CDR3 spans 13 amino acids. The V end lost 8 bases, the J end lost 8 bases, and 15 bases lay between the germline ends. Germline V gives CDR1 MNHEY, CDR2 SVGAGI. This CDR3 is CASSWDGGEKLFF. CDR3 nucleotide sequence: TGTGCCAGCTCATGGGACGGGGGGGAAAAACTGTTTTTT.

This clone was counted a single time. The chain joins TRBV2 to TRBJ1-5; D remains ambiguous. Germline CDR1 and CDR2: SNHLY and FYNNEI. The CDR3 has 18 residues. The V and J ends lost 4 bases and 1 base respectively, with 20 bases between them. CDR3 DNA: TGTGCCAGCAGTGCGCGGGGTGCCTCAATGTTGAGCAATCAGCCCCAGCATTTT. Amino acid sequence: CASSARGASMLSNQPQHF.

The V and J genes are TRBV29-1 and TRBJ2-5; TRBD2 is a possible D gene (6 bases). Trimming left V 7 bases short and J 4 bases short, with 13 bases between. The V gene's germline CDR1 is SQVTM and CDR2 ANQGSEA. The length of the CDR3 is 12 residues. The CDR3 region has the DNA TGCAGCGCCGCGACGGGGGTAGAGACCCAGTACTTC. It yields the protein CSAATGVETQYF. The whole variable domain, filled in from reference TRBV29-1 and TRBJ2-5, reads SAVISQKPSRDICQRGTSLTIQCQVDSQVTMMFWYRQQPGQSLTLIATANQGSEATYESGFVIDKFPISRPNLTFSTLTVSNMSPEDSSIYLCSAATGVETQYFGPGTRLLVL.

A few counts support this clone. CDR3 sequence reads: CASSLGTGGNQREQYF. The CDR3 region has the DNA TGTGCCAGCAGCTTAGGGACAGGGGGTAATCAACGCGAGCAGTACTTC. The chain combines TRBV11-2 with TRBJ2-7; TRBD1 matches 10 bases. Looked up from germline, CDR1 is SGHAT and CDR2 is FQNNGV. The CDR3 is 16 residues long. With V trimmed by 1 base and J by 6 bases, 9 bases remained unmatched.

J is TRBJ2-1 and V is TRBV11-1; TRBD2 matches at 9 bases. The junction had 9 bases not matched to a gene; V was cut back by 5 bases and J by 1 base. This CDR3 comprises 17 residues. CDR1 SGHAT and CDR2 FQDESV come from the germline V gene (reference sequence). CDR3 in amino acids: CASSQDPLAGSYNEQFF. DNA for the CDR3: TGTGCCAGCAGCCAAGACCCCCTAGCGGGGTCCTACAATGAGCAGTTCTTC.

V is TRBV4-3 and J is TRBJ1-1; no clear D. V lost 0 bases and J lost 1, with 18 bases in between. The CDR3 sequence is 18 residues long. The germline CDR1 and CDR2 sequences are LGHNA and YSLEER. This CDR3 reads CASSQDWGDTPWNTEAFF. The CDR3 nucleotides read TGCGCCAGCAGCCAAGATTGGGGTGACACCCCGTGGAACACTGAAGCTTTCTTT.

This chain connects TRBV19 to TRBJ2-1, with D unresolved. Trimming shortened V by 1 base and J by 5 bases, and 6 bases separated the two germline ends. Germline V gene sequence: CDR1 LNHDA, CDR2 SQIVND (reference sequence). This CDR3 has 13 amino acids. The CDR3 loop reads CASSIGTNNEQFF. DNA for the CDR3: TGTGCCAGTAGTATAGGGACCAACAATGAGCAGTTCTTC.

This chain joins TRBV30 and TRBJ2-7; either TRBD1 or TRBD2 may supply D (5 bases each). The CDR3 loop spans 13 amino acids. V dropped 3 bases and J dropped 1 base, with 10 bases sitting between them. Per germline, CDR1 GTSNPN and CDR2 SVGIG (reference sequence). Written as DNA, the CDR3 is TGTGCCTGGAGCCGGGACGGGTCCTACGAGCAGTACTTC. Translating it yields CAWSRDGSYEQYF.

This chain uses TRBV7-9 with TRBJ1-2, with D unresolved. This CDR3 comprises 15 residues. The V end was cut by 5 bases, the J end by 2 bases, with 15 bases between. Germline V gene lookup returns CDR1 SEHNR and CDR2 FQNEAQ (reference sequence). CDR3 region: CASSPPPGANYGYTF. DNA for the CDR3: TGTGCCAGCAGCCCTCCCCCAGGCGCCAACTATGGCTACACCTTC.

This sequence joins TRBV19 and TRBJ1-4; a weak D match, TRBD1 (5 bases). Germline CDR1 is LNHDA and CDR2 is SQIVND (reference sequence). CDR3 length: 13 residues. Between the trimmed V and J ends, which lost 4 bases and 7 bases, there was a span of 10 bases. The CDR3 bases are TGTGCCAGTAGTAGGGGCGTCAGTGAAAAACTGTTTTTT. Translation gives CASSRGVSEKLFF.

The chain recombines TRBV28 with TRBJ2-7; D may be TRBD1 (5 bases). V dropped 5 bases and J dropped 0 bases, with 8 bases sitting between them. The CDR3 runs to 13 residues. The germline V gene has CDR1 MDHEN and CDR2 SYDVKM. This chain's CDR3 is CASSIDSSYEQYF. Written as DNA, the CDR3 is TGTGCCAGCAGTATAGACAGCTCCTACGAGCAGTACTTC.

The chain recombines TRBV27 with TRBJ2-1; possible D gene TRBD1, 5 bases. Germline assignment: CDR1 MNHEY and CDR2 SMNVEV (reference sequence). The V gene lost 3 bases and the J gene lost 4 bases, with 10 bases spanning the gap. This CDR3 comprises 14 residues. The CDR3 region is CASSFFGQYNEQFF. CDR3 coding DNA: TGTGCCAGCAGTTTCTTCGGACAATACAATGAGCAGTTCTTC.

This chain connects TRBV5-1 to TRBJ2-1, with D perhaps TRBD1 or TRBD2 (5 bases each). V was cut by 3 bases and J by 6 bases, with 13 bases left in between. The CDR3 totals 14 residues. The germline V gene encodes CDR1 SGHRS and CDR2 YFSETQ. CDR3 region: CASSSTGPANEQFF. The DNA for the CDR3 is TGCGCCAGCAGCTCCACGGGGCCCGCCAATGAGCAGTTCTTC.